The T cell receptor beta chain under discussion was sequenced for a study of T cells in Graves' hyperthyroidism and ophthalmopathy. The overall study: Blood was drawn when the patient was first diagnosed and still untreated. Study outcomes and limitations: Progression to ophthalmopathy was predicted a median of 6.5 months early. Clonotypes that were expanded in thyroid above 0.001 mostly appeared in blood too.

Patients showing uncontrolled infection, other autoimmune disease, pregnancy or lactation were ineligible. Using RNA transcripts as the source, TCR beta CDR3 regions were amplified. First-round RT-PCR targeting the TCR CDR3 was performed with the HTBI primer set. One entry per CDR3 protein, called by TCRdb with MiXCR from the multiplex PCR reads. Of more than 350,000 distinct CDR3 sequences listed, approximately 15% are singletons. This clonotype was recorded at least ten times. Antigen: not known. The CDR3 has 18 amino acids. CDR1 and CDR2 from the germline V gene are SGHRS and YFSETQ. Trimming took 4 bases from V and 2 from J; bases not matched to a gene: 16.

Sequencing input: blood. This TCR came from a woman aged 30 to 39 with Graves' ophthalmopathy. The rearrangement links TRBV5-1 to TRBJ2-3, with TRBD1 identical over 7 bases. The CDR3 nucleotides are TGCGCCAGCAGCAAACAAAACTCGGGACAGAAAATCACAGATACGCAGTATTTT. It is translated as CASSKQNSGQKITDTQYF.